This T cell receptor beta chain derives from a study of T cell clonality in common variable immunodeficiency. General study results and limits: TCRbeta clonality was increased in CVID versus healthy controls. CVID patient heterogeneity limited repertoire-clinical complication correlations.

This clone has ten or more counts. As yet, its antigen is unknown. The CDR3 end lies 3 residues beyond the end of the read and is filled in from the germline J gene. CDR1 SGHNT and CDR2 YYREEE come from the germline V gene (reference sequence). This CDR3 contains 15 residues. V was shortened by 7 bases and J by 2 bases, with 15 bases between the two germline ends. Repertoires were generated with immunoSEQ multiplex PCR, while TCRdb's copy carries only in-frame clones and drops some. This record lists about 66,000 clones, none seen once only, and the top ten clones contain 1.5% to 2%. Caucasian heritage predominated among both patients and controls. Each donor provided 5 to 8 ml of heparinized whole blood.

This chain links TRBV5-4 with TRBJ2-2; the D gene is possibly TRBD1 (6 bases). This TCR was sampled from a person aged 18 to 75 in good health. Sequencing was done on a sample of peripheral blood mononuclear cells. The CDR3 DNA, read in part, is TGTGCCAGCCGTAGGCCGGGACACAACACCGGGGAG. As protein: CASRRPGHNTGE. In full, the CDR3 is CASRRPGHNTGELFF.